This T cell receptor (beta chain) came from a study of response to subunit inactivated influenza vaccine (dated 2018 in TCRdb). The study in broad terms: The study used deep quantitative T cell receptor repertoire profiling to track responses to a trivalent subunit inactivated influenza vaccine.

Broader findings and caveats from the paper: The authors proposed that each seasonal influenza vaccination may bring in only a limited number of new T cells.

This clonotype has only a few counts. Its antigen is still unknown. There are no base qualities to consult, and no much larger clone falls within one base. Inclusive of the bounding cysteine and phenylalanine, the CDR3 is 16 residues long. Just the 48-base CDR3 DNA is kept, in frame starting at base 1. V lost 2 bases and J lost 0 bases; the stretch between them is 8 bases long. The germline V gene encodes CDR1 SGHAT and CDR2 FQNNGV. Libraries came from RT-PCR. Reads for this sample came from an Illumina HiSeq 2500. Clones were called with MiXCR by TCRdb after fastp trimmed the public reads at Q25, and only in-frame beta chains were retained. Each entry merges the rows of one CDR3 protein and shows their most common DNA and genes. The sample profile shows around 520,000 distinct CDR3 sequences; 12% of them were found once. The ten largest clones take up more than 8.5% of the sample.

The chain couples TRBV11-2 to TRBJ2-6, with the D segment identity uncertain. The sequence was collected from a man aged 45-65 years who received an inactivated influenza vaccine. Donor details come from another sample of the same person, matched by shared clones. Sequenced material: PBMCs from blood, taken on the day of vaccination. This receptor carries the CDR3 CASSLQVASGANVLTF. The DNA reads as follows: TGTGCCAGCAGCTTACAGGTAGCCTCTGGGGCCAACGTCCTGACTTTC.